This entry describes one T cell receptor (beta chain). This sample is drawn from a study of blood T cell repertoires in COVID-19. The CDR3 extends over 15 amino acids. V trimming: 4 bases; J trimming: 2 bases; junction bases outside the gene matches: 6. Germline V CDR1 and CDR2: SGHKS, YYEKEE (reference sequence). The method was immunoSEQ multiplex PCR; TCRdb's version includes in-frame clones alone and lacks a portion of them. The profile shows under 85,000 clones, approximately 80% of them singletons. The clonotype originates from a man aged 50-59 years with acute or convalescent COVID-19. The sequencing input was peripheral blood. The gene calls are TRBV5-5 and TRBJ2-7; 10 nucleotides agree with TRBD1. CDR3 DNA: TGTGCCAGCAGCCTGGGACAGGGGACCACCTACGAGCAGTACTTC. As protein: CASSLGQGTTYEQYF.